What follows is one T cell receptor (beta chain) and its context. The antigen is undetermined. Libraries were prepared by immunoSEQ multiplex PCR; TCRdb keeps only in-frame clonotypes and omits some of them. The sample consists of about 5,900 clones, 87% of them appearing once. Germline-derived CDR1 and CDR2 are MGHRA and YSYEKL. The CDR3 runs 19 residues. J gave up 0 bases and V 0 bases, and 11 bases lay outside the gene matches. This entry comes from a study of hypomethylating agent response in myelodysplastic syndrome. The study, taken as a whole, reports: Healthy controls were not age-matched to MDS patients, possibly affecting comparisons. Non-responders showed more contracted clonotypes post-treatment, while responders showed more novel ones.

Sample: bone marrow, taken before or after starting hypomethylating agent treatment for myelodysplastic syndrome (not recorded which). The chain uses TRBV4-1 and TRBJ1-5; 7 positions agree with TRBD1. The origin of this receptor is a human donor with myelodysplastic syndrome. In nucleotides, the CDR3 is TGCGCCAGCAGCCAAGATAGAGGGGGACAGACCGATAGCAATCAGCCCCAGCATTTT. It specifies CASSQDRGGQTDSNQPQHF.